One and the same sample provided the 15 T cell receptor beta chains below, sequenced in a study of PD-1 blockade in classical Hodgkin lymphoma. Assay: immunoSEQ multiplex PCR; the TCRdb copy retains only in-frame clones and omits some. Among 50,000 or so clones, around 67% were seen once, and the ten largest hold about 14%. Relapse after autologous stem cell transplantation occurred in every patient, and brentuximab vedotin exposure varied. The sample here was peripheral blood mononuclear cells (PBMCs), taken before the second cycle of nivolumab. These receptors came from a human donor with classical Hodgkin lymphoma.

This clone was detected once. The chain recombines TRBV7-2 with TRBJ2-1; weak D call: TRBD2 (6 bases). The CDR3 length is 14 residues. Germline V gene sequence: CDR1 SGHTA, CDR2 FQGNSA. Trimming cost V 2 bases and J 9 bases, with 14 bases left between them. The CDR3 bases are TGTGCCAGCAGCTTATCGGGAGTGAGCGGTGAGCAGTTCTTC. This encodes CASSLSGVSGEQFF.

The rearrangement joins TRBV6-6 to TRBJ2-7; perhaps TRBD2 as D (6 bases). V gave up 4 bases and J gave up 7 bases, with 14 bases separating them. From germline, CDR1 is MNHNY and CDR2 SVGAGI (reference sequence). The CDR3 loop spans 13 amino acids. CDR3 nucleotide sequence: TGTGCCAGCAGTTTCGGGGAGGCGGGGGAGCAGTACTTC. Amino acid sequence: CASSFGEAGEQYF.

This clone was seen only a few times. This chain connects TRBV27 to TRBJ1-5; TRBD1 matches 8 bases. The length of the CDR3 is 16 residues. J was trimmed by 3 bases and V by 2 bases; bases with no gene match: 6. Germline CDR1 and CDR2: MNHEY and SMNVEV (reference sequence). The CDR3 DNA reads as TGTGCCAGCAGTTTACGACAGGGGAGTTACAATCAGCCCCAGCATTTT. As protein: CASSLRQGSYNQPQHF.

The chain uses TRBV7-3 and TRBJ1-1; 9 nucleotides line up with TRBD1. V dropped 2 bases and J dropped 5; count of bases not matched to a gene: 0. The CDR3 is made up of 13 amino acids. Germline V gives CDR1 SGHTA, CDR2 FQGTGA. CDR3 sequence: CASSLDRGTEAFF. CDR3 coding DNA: TGTGCCAGCAGCTTAGACAGGGGGACTGAAGCTTTCTTT.

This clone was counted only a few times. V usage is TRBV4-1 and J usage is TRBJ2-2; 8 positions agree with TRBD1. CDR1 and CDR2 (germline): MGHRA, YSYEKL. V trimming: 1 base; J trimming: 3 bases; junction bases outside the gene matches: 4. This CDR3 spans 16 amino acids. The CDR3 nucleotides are TGCGCCAGCAGCCAAGGACAGGGGTGGGACACCGGGGAGCTGTTTTTT. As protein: CASSQGQGWDTGELFF.

CDR3 loop: CASNVGLAAYNEQFF. CDR3 DNA: TGTGCCAGCAACGTCGGACTAGCGGCCTACAATGAGCAGTTCTTC. The rearrangement links TRBV6-1 to TRBJ2-1; 10 bases align to TRBD2. The CDR3 has 15 residues. Germline V gene lookup returns CDR1 MNHNS and CDR2 SASEGT. J gave up 2 bases and V 7 bases, and 5 bases lay outside the gene matches.

The CDR3 DNA follows: TGTGCCAGCAGCCGGGACAGCTCTAACTATGGCTACACCTTC. Protein product: CASSRDSSNYGYTF. The rearrangement links TRBV7-9 to TRBJ1-2; 7 nucleotides match TRBD1. Germline lookup yields CDR1 SEHNR and CDR2 FQNEAQ (reference sequence). After removal of 5 bases from V and 0 bases from J, the junction contained 3 bases not matched to a gene. The CDR3 runs 14 residues.

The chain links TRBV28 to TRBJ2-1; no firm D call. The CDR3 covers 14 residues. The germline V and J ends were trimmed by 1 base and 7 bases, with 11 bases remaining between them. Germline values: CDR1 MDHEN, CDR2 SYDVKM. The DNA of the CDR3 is TGTGCCAGCAGTTTATACCCAATGGAGAATGAGCAGTTCTTC. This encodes CASSLYPMENEQFF.

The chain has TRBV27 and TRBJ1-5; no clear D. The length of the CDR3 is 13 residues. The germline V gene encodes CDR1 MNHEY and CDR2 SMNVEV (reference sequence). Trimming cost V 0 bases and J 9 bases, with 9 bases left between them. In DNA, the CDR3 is TGTGCCAGCAGTTTATCTGCGGGTTCGCCCCAGCATTTT. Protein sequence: CASSLSAGSPQHF.

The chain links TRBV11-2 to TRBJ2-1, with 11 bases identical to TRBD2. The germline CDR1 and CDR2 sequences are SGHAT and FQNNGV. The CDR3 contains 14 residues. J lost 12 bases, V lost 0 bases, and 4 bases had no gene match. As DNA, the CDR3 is TGTGCCAGCAGCTTAGATCTAGCGGGAGGCTGGCAGTTCTTC. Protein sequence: CASSLDLAGGWQFF.

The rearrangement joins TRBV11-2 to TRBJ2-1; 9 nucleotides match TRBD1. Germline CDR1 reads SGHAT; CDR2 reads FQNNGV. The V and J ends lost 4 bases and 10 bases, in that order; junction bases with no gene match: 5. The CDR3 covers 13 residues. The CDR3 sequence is CASSSNRGREQFF. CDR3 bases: TGTGCCAGCAGCTCAAACAGGGGGCGGGAGCAGTTCTTC.

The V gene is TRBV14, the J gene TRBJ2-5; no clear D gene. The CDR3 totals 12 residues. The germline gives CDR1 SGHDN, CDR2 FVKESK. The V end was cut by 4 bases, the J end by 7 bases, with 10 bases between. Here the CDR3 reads CASSPPRGTQYF. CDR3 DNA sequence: TGTGCCAGCAGCCCTCCCAGAGGGACCCAGTACTTC. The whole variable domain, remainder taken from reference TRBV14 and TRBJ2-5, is EAGVTQFPSHSVIEKGQTVTLRCDPISGHDNLYWYRRVMGKEIKFLLHFVKESKQDESGMPNNRFLAERTGGTYSTLKVQPAELEDSGVYFCASSPPRGTQYFGPGTRLLVL.

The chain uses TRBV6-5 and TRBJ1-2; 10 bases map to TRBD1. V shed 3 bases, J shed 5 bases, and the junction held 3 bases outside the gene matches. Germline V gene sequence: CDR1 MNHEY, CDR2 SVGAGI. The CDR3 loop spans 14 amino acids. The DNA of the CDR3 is TGTGCCAGCAGTTATGCGGGACAGGGGTATGGCTACACCTTC. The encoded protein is CASSYAGQGYGYTF.

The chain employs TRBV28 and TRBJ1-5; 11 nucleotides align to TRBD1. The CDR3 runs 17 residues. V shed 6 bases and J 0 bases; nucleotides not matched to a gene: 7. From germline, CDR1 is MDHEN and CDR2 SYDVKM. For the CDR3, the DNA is TGTGCCAGCAGCCCGGACAGGGGGCGCGGTAGCAATCAGCCCCAGCATTTT. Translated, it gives CASSPDRGRGSNQPQHF.

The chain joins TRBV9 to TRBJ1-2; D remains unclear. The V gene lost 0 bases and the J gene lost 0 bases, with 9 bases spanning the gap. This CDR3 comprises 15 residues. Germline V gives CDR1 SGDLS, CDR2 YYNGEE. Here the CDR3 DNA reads TGTGCCAGCAGCGTAGATAACGGAGCTAACTATGGCTACACCTTC. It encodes CASSVDNGANYGYTF.